The present TCR beta chain was sequenced within a study of blood T cells in healthy people across ages. Study-level information: Through template switching, about one barcoded beta molecule was captured per two T cells, as measured in model experiments.

This clonotype was detected a few times. The target antigen is unknown. With V trimmed by 5 bases and J by 8 bases, 8 bases remained unmatched. There are 13 residues in the CDR3. Germline V gene lookup returns CDR1 MDHEN and CDR2 SYDVKM. Russia was home to the donors, healthy Caucasian individuals aged roughly 6 to 90. Through a sample-barcoded 5' primer and a J-beta primer mix, a second PCR was run for roughly 6 to 11 cycles. Each cDNA molecule, via a template-switch adaptor with 12 random nucleotides, was tagged. TCRdb processed the 5' RACE reads anew with MiXCR; each CDR3 protein has one entry. Of roughly 2 million distinct CDR3 sequences listed, approximately 50% are singletons. The study, taken as a whole, reports: The long-lived group displayed more naive CD4+ cells, plus higher diversity, than the aged donors did.

The chain links TRBV28 to TRBJ1-1; 7 bases agree with TRBD1. The origin of this receptor is a middle-aged woman in good health. Material for sequencing was blood. The CDR3 bases are TGTGCCAGCAGTCCGTCCGACAGGGAGGAAGCTTTCTTT. This gives the protein CASSPSDREEAFF.